This TCR beta chain derives from a study of blood T cells in healthy people across ages. This CDR3 is built from 14 residues. The ends were cut back, 1 base at V and 1 base at J, with 10 bases in the middle. From germline, CDR1 is SQVTM and CDR2 ANQGSEA. Through a sample-barcoded 5' primer and a J-beta primer mix, a second PCR was run for about 6 to 11 cycles. Via MiXCR, TCRdb re-called the 5' RACE reads, giving one row per CDR3 protein. This repertoire shows over 1,500,000 distinct CDR3 sequences, approximately 39% found once; its top ten account for 20% to 25%. This clonotype came up many times. V and J are TRBV29-1 and TRBJ2-5; TRBD2 is a possible D gene (5 bases). The sequence derives from a human donor in good health. Sample: blood. The CDR3 is CSVEVGGFQETQYF. Here the CDR3 DNA reads TGCAGCGTTGAAGTAGGCGGGTTCCAAGAGACCCAGTACTTC.